The next 10 T cell receptor beta chains were all read from a single sample in a study of blood T cell repertoires in COVID-19. This table comes from immunoSEQ multiplex PCR, and its TCRdb copy is limited to in-frame clones, with some not included. This sample has about 68,000 clones, with roughly 80% found just once. The source material was peripheral blood. The receptors come from a man aged 45-65 years with active COVID-19.

The gene calls are TRBV6-2 or TRBV6-3 and TRBJ1-2; D is ambiguous. V lost 5 bases and J 6 bases, leaving 13 bases between the germline ends. This CDR3 spans 13 amino acids. CDR1 and CDR2 (germline): MNHEY, SVGEGT. The CDR3 loop reads CASSLGEADGYTF. The CDR3 region has the DNA TGTGCCAGCAGTCTCGGGGAGGCCGATGGCTACACCTTC.

The chain uses TRBV7-9 and TRBJ1-5, with D possibly matching TRBD1 (6 bases). The CDR3 length is 15 residues. V dropped 5 bases and J dropped 7 bases, with 18 bases sitting between them. Germline CDR1 is SEHNR and CDR2 is FQNEAQ (reference sequence). The CDR3 coding sequence is TGTGCCAGCAGCAGCAACAGGGAGGGAGGCCAGCCCCAGCATTTT. Encoded protein: CASSSNREGGQPQHF.

The V and J genes are TRBV7-2 and TRBJ2-6; D perhaps matches TRBD1 (6 bases). Germline V gene sequence: CDR1 SGHTA, CDR2 FQGNSA. Trimming removed 2 bases at V and 2 bases at J, with 7 bases between. The CDR3 spans 15 residues. This CDR3 is CASSLPGAGANVLTF. CDR3 bases: TGTGCCAGCAGCTTACCAGGGGCTGGGGCCAACGTCCTGACTTTC.

This rearrangement joins TRBV5-1 to TRBJ2-5; 11 nucleotides line up with TRBD2. V lost 4 bases to trimming and J lost 3 bases; unmatched junction nucleotides: 8. This CDR3 is 16 amino acids long. The V gene's germline CDR1 is SGHRS and CDR2 YFSETQ. CDR3 sequence: CASSRDSGGVEETQYF. The CDR3 nucleotides read TGCGCCAGCAGCCGCGATAGCGGGGGGGTCGAAGAGACCCAGTACTTC. The full variable domain, its missing parts supplied by reference TRBV5-1 and TRBJ2-5, is KAGVTQTPRYLIKTRGQQVTLSCSPISGHRSVSWYQQTPGQGLQFLFEYFSETQRNKGNFPGRFSGRQFSNSRSEMNVSTLELGDSALYLCASSRDSGGVEETQYFGPGTRLLVL.

The rearrangement uses TRBV19 and TRBJ1-4; D call uncertain. The germline V gene encodes CDR1 LNHDA and CDR2 SQIVND (reference sequence). V was trimmed by 5 bases and J by 13 bases, leaving 11 bases between them. This CDR3 contains 11 residues. The CDR3 loop reads CASSSFGRLFF. In nucleotides, the CDR3 is TGTGCCAGTAGTTCTTTCGGTCGACTGTTTTTT.

The chain employs TRBV7-2 and TRBJ1-1; D is ambiguous. Trimming removed 2 bases from V and 0 bases from J, with 7 bases in between. The germline CDR1 and CDR2 sequences are SGHTA and FQGNSA. The CDR3 loop spans 14 amino acids. The CDR3 nucleotides read TGTGCCAGCAGCTTAACAGCTTTGAACACTGAAGCTTTCTTT. It specifies CASSLTALNTEAFF.

This clone was counted a single time. The rearrangement links TRBV5-4 to TRBJ2-7; 7 bases are shared with TRBD2. The V and J ends lost 3 bases and 3 bases, in that order; junction bases with no gene match: 9. Germline V gives CDR1 SGHNT, CDR2 YYREEE (reference sequence). The CDR3 consists of 15 residues. The DNA of the CDR3 is TGTGCCAGCAGCTCCGAGGGTGGGGAGGGCTACGAGCAGTACTTC. It is translated as CASSSEGGEGYEQYF.

The V gene is TRBV7-2, the J gene TRBJ2-1; weak D call: TRBD2 (6 bases). There are 16 residues in the CDR3. Per the germline V gene, CDR1 is SGHTA and CDR2 is FQGNSA. Trimming left V 5 bases short and J 7 bases short, with 21 bases between. CDR3 sequence (DNA): TGTGCCAGCAGCCCCGACGGACTACCCGGAAGGAATGAGCAGTTCTTC. Translation: CASSPDGLPGRNEQFF.

This chain joins TRBV2 and TRBJ1-4, with D perhaps TRBD1 (6 bases). V dropped 7 bases and J dropped 5 bases, with 14 bases sitting between them. The CDR3 runs 14 residues. From germline, CDR1 is SNHLY and CDR2 FYNNEI. CDR3 bases: TGTGCCAGCAACATAGGACAGAAGAATGAAAAACTGTTTTTT. This gives the protein CASNIGQKNEKLFF.

The genes are TRBV7-2 and TRBJ1-3; the D is unclear. The CDR3 has 14 residues. CDR1 and CDR2 (germline): SGHTA, FQGNSA. V was clipped by 4 bases and J by 0 bases, with 7 bases between them. The CDR3 DNA is TGTGCCAGCAGCTCTGGCTTCTCTGGAAACACCATATATTTT. Residues: CASSSGFSGNTIYF.